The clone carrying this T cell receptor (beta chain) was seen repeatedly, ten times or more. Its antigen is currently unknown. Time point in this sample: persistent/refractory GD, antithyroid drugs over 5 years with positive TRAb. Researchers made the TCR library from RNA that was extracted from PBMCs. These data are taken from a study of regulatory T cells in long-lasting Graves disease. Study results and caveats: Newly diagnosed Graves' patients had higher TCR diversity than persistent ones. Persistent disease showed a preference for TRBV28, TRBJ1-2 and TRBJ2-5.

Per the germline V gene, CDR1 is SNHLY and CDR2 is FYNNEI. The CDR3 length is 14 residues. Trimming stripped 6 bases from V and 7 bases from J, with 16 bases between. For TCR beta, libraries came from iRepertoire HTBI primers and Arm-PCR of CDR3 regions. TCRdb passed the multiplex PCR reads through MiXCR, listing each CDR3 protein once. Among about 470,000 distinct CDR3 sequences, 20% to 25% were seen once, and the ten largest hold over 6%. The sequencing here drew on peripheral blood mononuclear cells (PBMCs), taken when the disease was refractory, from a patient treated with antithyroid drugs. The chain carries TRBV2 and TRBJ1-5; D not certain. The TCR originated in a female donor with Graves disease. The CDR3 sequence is CASRPKSGLQPQHF. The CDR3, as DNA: TGTGCCAGCAGGCCAAAATCCGGCCTCCAGCCCCAGCATTTT.